These 22 T cell receptor beta chains originate from one sample sequenced in a study of T-cell reconstitution after alpha-beta-depleted transplantation in children. The authors prepared the TCRbeta library with unique molecular identifiers. In TCRdb, the PCR reads were re-called with MiXCR into one record per CDR3 protein. The table shows about 190,000 distinct CDR3 sequences, with roughly 11% occurring only once. Sequencing was performed on PBMCs, taken before TCRalphabeta/CD19-depleted stem cell transplant. The source is a boy younger than 10 with acute myeloid leukemia, due to receive a stem cell transplant.

This clonotype was found many times. The rearrangement uses TRBV29-1 and TRBJ2-1; D is undetermined. The V end lost 2 bases, the J end lost 0 bases, and 8 bases lay between the germline ends. The CDR3 covers 14 residues. Germline V gene lookup returns CDR1 SQVTM and CDR2 ANQGSEA. CDR3 sequence: CSVELGNSYNEQFF. In DNA, the CDR3 is TGCAGCGTTGAACTGGGGAACTCCTACAATGAGCAGTTCTTC.

This clonotype was counted ten times or more. The chain is built from TRBV6-5 and TRBJ1-5; tentative D call: TRBD1 (5 bases). Trimming pared 3 bases from V and 8 bases from J, leaving 17 bases between. The CDR3 sequence is 15 residues long. Germline V gene lookup returns CDR1 MNHEY and CDR2 SVGAGI. CDR3 loop: CASSYGRGWVEPQHF. In DNA form, the CDR3 reads TGTGCCAGCAGTTATGGTCGGGGCTGGGTTGAGCCCCAGCATTTT.

This clonotype was seen many times. The V call is TRBV4-1, the J call TRBJ1-4; D not certain. CDR3 length equals 15 residues. Looked up from germline, CDR1 is MGHRA and CDR2 is YSYEKL. V was clipped by 4 bases and J by 8 bases, with 17 bases between them. The CDR3 DNA follows: TGCGCCAGCAGCCTAGGTCCAGTCACCCCCGAAAAACTGTTTTTT. It encodes CASSLGPVTPEKLFF.

The chain employs TRBV7-9 and TRBJ1-2, with TRBD1 matching 7 bases. J lost 6 bases, V lost 1 base, and 11 bases had no gene match. The germline V gene encodes CDR1 SEHNR and CDR2 FQNEAQ (reference sequence). CDR3 length: 16 residues. The CDR3 is CASSLEVRVDRNGYTF. Here the CDR3 DNA reads TGTGCCAGCAGCTTAGAGGTTCGCGTGGACAGGAATGGCTACACCTTC.

This clonotype was picked up many times. The chain recombines TRBV20-1 with TRBJ2-7, with 8 bases fitting TRBD2. CDR1 and CDR2 from the germline V gene are DFQATT and SNEGSKA (reference sequence). Trimming removed 4 bases from V and 3 bases from J; junction bases left unmatched: 5. CDR3 length equals 13 residues. Here the CDR3 reads CSAMQSGSYEQYF. CDR3 in DNA: TGCAGTGCTATGCAAAGCGGGAGCTACGAGCAGTACTTC.

This clonotype has more than one count but fewer than ten. This sequence may be a read error, since a much larger clone differs from it by one base. This chain uses TRBV7-9 with TRBJ1-2; D unresolved. The CDR3 is 16 amino acids. The germline V gene encodes CDR1 SEHNR and CDR2 FQNEAQ (reference sequence). CDR3 DNA sequence: TGTGCCAGCAGCAATAGCAGCGCAGAGTTTTCCTATGGCGACACCTTC. Its translation: CASSNSSAEFSYGDTF.

This clonotype was detected many times. The chain has TRBV28 and TRBJ1-6, with unresolved D. The CDR3 runs to 16 residues. The V and J ends lost 1 base and 0 bases respectively, with 7 bases between them. Germline V lookup: CDR1 MDHEN, CDR2 SYDVKM. The CDR3 bases are TGTGCCAGCAGTTTATATCTGAGCTCCTATAATTCACCCCTCCACTTT. Translation: CASSLYLSSYNSPLHF.

This clonotype occurred many times. The V gene is TRBV6-1, the J gene TRBJ1-1, with no clear D. The CDR3 is 13 amino acids. V was cut by 6 bases and J by 5 bases, with 13 bases left in between. The germline V gene encodes CDR1 MNHNS and CDR2 SASEGT. CDR3 amino acids: CASSTTADTEAFF. The DNA for the CDR3 is TGTGCCAGCAGCACAACAGCGGATACTGAAGCTTTCTTT.

This clonotype was seen at least ten times. The V gene is TRBV28, the J gene TRBJ1-1, with 7 bases fitting TRBD1. The CDR3 has 14 residues. The V and J ends lost 2 bases and 1 base, in that order; junction bases with no gene match: 1. Germline values: CDR1 MDHEN, CDR2 SYDVKM. In DNA, the CDR3 is TGTGCCAGCAGTTTAGGGGACAGGAACACTGAAGCTTTCTTT. Protein product: CASSLGDRNTEAFF.

The chain recombines TRBV12-3 or TRBV12-4 with TRBJ2-7; 13 bases map to TRBD2. V lost 3 bases to trimming and J lost 7 bases; unmatched junction nucleotides: 3. CDR3 length equals 14 residues. CDR3 coding DNA: TGTGCCAGCAGTTTGGAGGGACTAGCGGGGGAGCAGTACGTC. Its protein product is CASSLEGLAGEQYV.

The genes are TRBV18 and TRBJ1-2, with 10 bases identical to TRBD1. Germline assignment: CDR1 KGHSH and CDR2 LQKENI. This CDR3 spans 14 amino acids. V shed 3 bases, J shed 3 bases, and the junction held 1 base outside the gene matches. The DNA for the CDR3 is TGTGCCAGCTCACCGGGACAGGGGCACTATGGCTACACCTTC. Residues: CASSPGQGHYGYTF.

At least ten counts were recorded for this clonotype. The chain couples TRBV20-1 to TRBJ1-2; tentatively, D is TRBD1 (5 bases). CDR3 size: 13 residues. Germline V CDR1 and CDR2: DFQATT, SNEGSKA (reference sequence). The V end lost 2 bases, the J end lost 4 bases, and 11 bases lay between the germline ends. Here the CDR3 reads CSARWGRGYGYTF. The CDR3 DNA sequence: TGCAGTGCTAGATGGGGACGCGGCTATGGCTACACCTTC.

This clonotype was recorded many times. The rearrangement joins TRBV10-3 to TRBJ1-1, with TRBD1 matching 7 bases. CDR1 and CDR2 from the germline V gene are ENHRY and SYGVKD. The CDR3 has 14 residues. V trimming: 6 bases; J trimming: 0 bases; junction bases outside the gene matches: 4. CDR3 residues: CAISNRGMNTEAFF. CDR3 nucleotide sequence: TGTGCCATCAGCAACAGGGGTATGAACACTGAAGCTTTCTTT.

This clonotype was found many times. The V and J genes are TRBV29-1 and TRBJ2-2; possibly TRBD1 or TRBD2 for D (5 bases each). The V and J ends lost 7 bases and 1 base respectively, with 13 bases between them. The CDR3 spans 14 residues. The germline V gene encodes CDR1 SQVTM and CDR2 ANQGSEA. The CDR3 DNA reads as TGCAGCGCCGTGGGGACCGAGAACACCGGGGAGCTGTTTTTT. It is translated as CSAVGTENTGELFF.

This clonotype was found many times. V is TRBV10-2 and J is TRBJ1-4; 9 bases align to TRBD1. Germline CDR1 and CDR2: WSHSY and SAAADI. The V and J ends lost 6 bases and 5 bases, in that order; junction bases with no gene match: 4. This CDR3 has 14 amino acids. CDR3 in DNA: TGCGCCAGCAGAGCCGGGACAGGGAATGAAAAACTGTTTTTT. This gives the protein CASRAGTGNEKLFF.

This clonotype was detected many times. The J gene is TRBJ1-1, the V gene TRBV4-1, with D unclear. Between the trimmed V and J ends, which lost 5 bases and 6 bases, there was a span of 16 bases. This CDR3 is 14 amino acids long. The germline V gene encodes CDR1 MGHRA and CDR2 YSYEKL. In DNA form, the CDR3 reads TGCGCCAGCAGCAAAACGGGCACAGCCGCTGAAGCTTTCTTT. Its protein is CASSKTGTAAEAFF.

A note on this clonotype: Being one base from a much bigger clone, this may be a read error. V is TRBV11-2 and J is TRBJ2-2; D ambiguous. V gave up 11 bases and J gave up 7 bases, with 20 bases separating them. Germline CDR1 is SGHAT and CDR2 is FQNNGV. The CDR3 length is 14 residues. This chain's CDR3 is CAGNTWVLGGELFF. The CDR3 DNA follows: TGTGCCGGCAACACCTGGGTCCTCGGCGGGGAGCTGTTTTTT.

This clonotype was seen at least ten times. This chain's CDR3 is CASSYSKRVANEKLFF. For the CDR3, the DNA is TGTGCCAGCAGTTACTCGAAAAGGGTGGCTAATGAAAAACTGTTTTTT. The genes are TRBV6-5 and TRBJ1-4; D is unclear. V lost 0 bases and J lost 3, with 11 bases in between. The CDR3 has 16 amino acids. The V gene's germline CDR1 is MNHEY and CDR2 SVGAGI.

This rearrangement joins TRBV30 to TRBJ2-7; 8 nucleotides match TRBD1. V trimming: 3 bases; J trimming: 5 bases; junction bases outside the gene matches: 15. Germline CDR1 reads GTSNPN; CDR2 reads SVGIG (reference sequence). The CDR3 has 16 amino acids. CDR3 DNA: TGTGCCTGGAGCGAGCTTGGCCGGGCAGGGGGCCACGAGCAGTACTTC. Its protein product is CAWSELGRAGGHEQYF.

This clonotype was observed many times. The V gene is TRBV5-1, the J gene TRBJ2-3, with D unclear. Germline CDR1 is SGHRS and CDR2 is YFSETQ. V was pared by 5 bases and J by 4 bases, with 8 bases between. This CDR3 is 12 amino acids long. The CDR3 reads CASSFDADTQYF. The DNA of the CDR3 is TGCGCCAGCAGTTTCGACGCAGATACGCAGTATTTT.

This clonotype was seen many times. CDR3 in DNA: TGCAGTGCCCCTGGACAGGGAGCCGACACCATATATTTT. It encodes CSAPGQGADTIYF. The rearrangement uses TRBV20-1 and TRBJ1-3; 8 bases agree with TRBD1. Germline lookup yields CDR1 DFQATT and CDR2 SNEGSKA (reference sequence). J gave up 8 bases and V 6 bases, and 9 bases lay outside the gene matches. The CDR3 totals 13 residues.

This clonotype was observed at least ten times. V usage is TRBV27 and J usage is TRBJ2-7; D unclear. The germline gives CDR1 MNHEY, CDR2 SMNVEV (reference sequence). This CDR3 is built from 11 residues. V gave up 6 bases and J gave up 7 bases, with 10 bases separating them. The chain's CDR3 is CASRLSWEQYV. In nucleotides, the CDR3 is TGTGCCAGCAGGCTGTCTTGGGAGCAGTACGTC.